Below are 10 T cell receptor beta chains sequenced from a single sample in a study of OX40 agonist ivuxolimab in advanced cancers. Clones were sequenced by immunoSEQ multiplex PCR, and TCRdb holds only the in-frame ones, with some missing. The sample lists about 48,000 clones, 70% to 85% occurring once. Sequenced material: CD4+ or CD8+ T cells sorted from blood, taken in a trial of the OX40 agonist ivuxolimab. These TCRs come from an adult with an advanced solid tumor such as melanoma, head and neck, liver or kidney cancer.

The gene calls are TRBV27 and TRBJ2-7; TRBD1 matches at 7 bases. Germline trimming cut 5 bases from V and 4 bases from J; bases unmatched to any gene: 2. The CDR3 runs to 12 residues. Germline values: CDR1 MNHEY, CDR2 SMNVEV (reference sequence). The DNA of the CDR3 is TGTGCCAGCAGTCACAGGGGATACGAGCAGTACTTC. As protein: CASSHRGYEQYF.

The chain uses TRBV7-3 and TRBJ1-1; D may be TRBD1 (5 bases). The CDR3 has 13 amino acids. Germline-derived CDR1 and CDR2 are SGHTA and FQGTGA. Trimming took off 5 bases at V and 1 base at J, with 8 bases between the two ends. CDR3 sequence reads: CASSTTGNTEAFF. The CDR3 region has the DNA TGTGCCAGCAGCACCACAGGGAACACTGAAGCTTTCTTT.

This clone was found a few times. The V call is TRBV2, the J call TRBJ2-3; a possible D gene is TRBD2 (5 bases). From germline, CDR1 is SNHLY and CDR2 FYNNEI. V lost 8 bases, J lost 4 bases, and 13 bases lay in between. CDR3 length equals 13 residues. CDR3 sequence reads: CASRLTKADTQYF. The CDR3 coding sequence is TGTGCCAGCCGACTAACCAAGGCAGATACGCAGTATTTT.

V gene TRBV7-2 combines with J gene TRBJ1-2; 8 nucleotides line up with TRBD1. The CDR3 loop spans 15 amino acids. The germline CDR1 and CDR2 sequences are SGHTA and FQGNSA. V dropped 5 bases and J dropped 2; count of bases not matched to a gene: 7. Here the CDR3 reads CASSRTGKGNYGYTF. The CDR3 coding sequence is TGTGCCAGCAGCCGGACAGGGAAAGGGAACTATGGCTACACCTTC.

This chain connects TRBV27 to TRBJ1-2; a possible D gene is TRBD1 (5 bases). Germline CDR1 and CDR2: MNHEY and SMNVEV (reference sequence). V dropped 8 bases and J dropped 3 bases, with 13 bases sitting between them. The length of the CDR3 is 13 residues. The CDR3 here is CASRPTGDYGYTF. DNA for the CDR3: TGTGCCAGCCGCCCCACGGGGGACTATGGCTACACCTTC.

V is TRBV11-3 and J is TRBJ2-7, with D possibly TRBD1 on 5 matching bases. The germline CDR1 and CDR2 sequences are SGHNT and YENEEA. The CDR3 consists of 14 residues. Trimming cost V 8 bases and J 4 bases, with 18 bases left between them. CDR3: CASALGQGVYEQYF. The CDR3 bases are TGTGCCAGCGCCTTGGGGCAGGGCGTTTACGAGCAGTACTTC.

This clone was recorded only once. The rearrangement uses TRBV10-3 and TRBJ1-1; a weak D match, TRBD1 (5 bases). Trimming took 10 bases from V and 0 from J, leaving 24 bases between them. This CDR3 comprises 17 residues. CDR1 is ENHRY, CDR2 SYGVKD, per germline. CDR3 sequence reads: CATSFGARAALNTEAFF. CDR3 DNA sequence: TGTGCCACCTCGTTTGGTGCCAGGGCCGCTCTGAACACTGAAGCTTTCTTT.

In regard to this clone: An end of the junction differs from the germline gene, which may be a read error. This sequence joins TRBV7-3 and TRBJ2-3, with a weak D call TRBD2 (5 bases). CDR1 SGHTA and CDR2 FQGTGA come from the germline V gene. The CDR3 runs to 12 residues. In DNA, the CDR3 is TGTGCCGGCGAGGCGGGCACCGATACGCAGTATTTT. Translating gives CAGEAGTDTQYF.

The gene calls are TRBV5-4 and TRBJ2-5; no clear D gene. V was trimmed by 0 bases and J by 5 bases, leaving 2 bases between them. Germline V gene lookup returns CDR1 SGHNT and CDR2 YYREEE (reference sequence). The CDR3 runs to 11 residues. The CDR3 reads CASSLEETQYF. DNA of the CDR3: TGTGCCAGCAGCTTGGAGGAGACCCAGTACTTC.

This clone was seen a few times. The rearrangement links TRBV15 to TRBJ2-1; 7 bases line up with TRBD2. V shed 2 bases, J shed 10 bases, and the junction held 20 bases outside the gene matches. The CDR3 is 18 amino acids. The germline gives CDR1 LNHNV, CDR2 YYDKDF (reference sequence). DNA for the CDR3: TGTGCCACCAGCAGACCTCGGAGTTGGGGGGAGGGCCGAAGGGAGCAGTTCTTC. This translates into CATSRPRSWGEGRREQFF.